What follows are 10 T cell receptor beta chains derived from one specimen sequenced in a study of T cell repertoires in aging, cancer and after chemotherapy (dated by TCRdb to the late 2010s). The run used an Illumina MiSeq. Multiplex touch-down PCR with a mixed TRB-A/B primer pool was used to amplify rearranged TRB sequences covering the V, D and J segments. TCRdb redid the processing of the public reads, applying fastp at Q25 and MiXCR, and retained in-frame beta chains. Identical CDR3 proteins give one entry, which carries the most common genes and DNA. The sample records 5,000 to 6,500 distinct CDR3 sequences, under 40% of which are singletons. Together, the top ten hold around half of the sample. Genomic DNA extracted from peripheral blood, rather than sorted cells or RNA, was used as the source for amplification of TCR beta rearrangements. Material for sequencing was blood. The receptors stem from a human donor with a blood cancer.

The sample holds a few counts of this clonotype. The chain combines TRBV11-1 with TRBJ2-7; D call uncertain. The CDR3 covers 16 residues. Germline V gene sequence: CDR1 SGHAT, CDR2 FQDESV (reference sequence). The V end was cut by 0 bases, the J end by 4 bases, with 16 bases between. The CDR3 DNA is TGTGCCAGCAGCTTAGCGCTCGGGCAGAAAGTATACGAGCAGTACTTC. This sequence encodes CASSLALGQKVYEQYF. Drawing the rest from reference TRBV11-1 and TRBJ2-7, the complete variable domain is EAEVAQSPRYKITEKSQAVAFWCDPISGHATLYWYRQILGQGPELLVQFQDESVVDDSQLPKDRFSAERLKGVDSTLKIQPAELGDSAMYLCASSLALGQKVYEQYFGPGTRLTVT.

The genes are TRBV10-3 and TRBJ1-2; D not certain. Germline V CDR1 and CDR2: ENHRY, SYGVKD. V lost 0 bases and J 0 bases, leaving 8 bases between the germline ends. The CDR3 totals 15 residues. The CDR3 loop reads CAISESRESNYGYTF. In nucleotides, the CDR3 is TGTGCCATCAGTGAGTCGAGGGAGTCTAACTATGGCTACACCTTC.

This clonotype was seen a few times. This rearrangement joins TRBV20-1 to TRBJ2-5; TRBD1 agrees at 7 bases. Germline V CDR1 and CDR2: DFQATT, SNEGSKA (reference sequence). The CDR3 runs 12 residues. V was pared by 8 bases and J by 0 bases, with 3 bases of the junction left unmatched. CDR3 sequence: CSNTGDQETQYF. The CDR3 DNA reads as TGCAGTAATACAGGGGACCAAGAGACCCAGTACTTC.

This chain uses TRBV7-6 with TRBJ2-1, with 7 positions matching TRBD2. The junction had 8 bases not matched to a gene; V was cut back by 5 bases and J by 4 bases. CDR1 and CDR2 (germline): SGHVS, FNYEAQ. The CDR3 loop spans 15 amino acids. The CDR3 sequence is CASSPRRGGYNEQFF. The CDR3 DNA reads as TGTGCCAGCAGCCCCCGGCGGGGAGGGTACAATGAGCAGTTCTTC.

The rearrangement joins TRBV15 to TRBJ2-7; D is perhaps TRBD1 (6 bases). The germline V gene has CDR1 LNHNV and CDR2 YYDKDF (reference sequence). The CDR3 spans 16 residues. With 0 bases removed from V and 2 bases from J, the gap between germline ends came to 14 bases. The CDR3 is CATSRERAGAAYEQYF. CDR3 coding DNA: TGTGCCACCAGCAGAGAACGGGCAGGGGCGGCCTACGAGCAGTACTTC.

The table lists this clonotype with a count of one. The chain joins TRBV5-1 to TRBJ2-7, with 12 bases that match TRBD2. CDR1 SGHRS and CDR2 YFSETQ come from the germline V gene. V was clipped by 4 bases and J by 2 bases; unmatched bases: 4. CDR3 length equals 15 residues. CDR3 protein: CASSPTSGGTYEQYF. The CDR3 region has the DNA TGCGCCAGCAGCCCCACTAGCGGGGGGACCTACGAGCAGTACTTC.

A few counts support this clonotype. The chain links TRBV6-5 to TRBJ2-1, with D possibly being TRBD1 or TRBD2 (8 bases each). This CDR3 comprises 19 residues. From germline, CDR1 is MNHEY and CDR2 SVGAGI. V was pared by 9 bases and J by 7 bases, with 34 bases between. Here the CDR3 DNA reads TGTGCCAGTTTATCAAGGCAGGGGGCGAATAGCGGGAATCTTAATGAGCAGTTCTTC. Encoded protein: CASLSRQGANSGNLNEQFF.

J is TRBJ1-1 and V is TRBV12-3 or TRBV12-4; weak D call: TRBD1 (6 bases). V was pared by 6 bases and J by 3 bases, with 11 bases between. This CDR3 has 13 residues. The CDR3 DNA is TGTGCCAGCAGATCAGGGGACTACACTGAAGCTTTCTTT. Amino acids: CASRSGDYTEAFF.

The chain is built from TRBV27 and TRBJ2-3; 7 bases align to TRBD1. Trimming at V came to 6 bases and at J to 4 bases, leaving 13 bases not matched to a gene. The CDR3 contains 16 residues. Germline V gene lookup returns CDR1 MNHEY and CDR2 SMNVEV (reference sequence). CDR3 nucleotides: TGTGCCAGCAGCTCCCTCACAGGGGATGGGGCAGATACGCAGTATTTT. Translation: CASSSLTGDGADTQYF.

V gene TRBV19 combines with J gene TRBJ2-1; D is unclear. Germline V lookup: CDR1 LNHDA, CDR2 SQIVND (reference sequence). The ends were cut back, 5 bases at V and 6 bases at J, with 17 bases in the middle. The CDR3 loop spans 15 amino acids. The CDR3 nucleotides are TGTGCCAGTAGTCAAGCCCAGGTGGTTTCCAATGAGCAGTTCTTC. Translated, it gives CASSQAQVVSNEQFF.